The 20 T cell receptor beta chains below come from one sample, sequenced in a study of blood T cell repertoires in COVID-19. Profiled with immunoSEQ multiplex PCR; TCRdb holds only in-frame clones, not every one. The sample consists of about 250,000 clones, 88% of them appearing once. Sequenced input: peripheral blood. Receptors were obtained from a man at least 80 years old with acute or convalescent COVID-19.

The V call is TRBV19, the J call TRBJ1-5, with 7 bases aligning to TRBD1. The CDR3 runs 14 residues. After removal of 8 bases from V and 2 bases from J, the junction contained 6 bases not matched to a gene. Germline lookup yields CDR1 LNHDA and CDR2 SQIVND (reference sequence). This chain's CDR3 is CASGRQGGNQPQHF. The CDR3, as DNA: TGTGCCAGTGGGCGACAGGGTGGCAATCAGCCCCAGCATTTT.

This clone was seen a single time. This sequence joins TRBV18 and TRBJ1-2; D call uncertain. CDR3 length: 15 residues. Per germline, CDR1 KGHSH and CDR2 LQKENI. V lost 4 bases, J lost 4 bases, and 16 bases lay in between. The CDR3 nucleotides read TGTGCCAGCTCACTAAGGTCAGGCCCAGGCTATGGCTACACCTTC. This translates into CASSLRSGPGYGYTF.

CDR3 region: CASRWDRGGGLMNTEAFF. The CDR3 DNA follows: TGTGCCAGCAGATGGGACAGGGGAGGGGGTTTGATGAACACTGAAGCTTTCTTT. The chain links TRBV5-4 to TRBJ1-1; TRBD1 aligns across 10 bases. The trim removed 5 bases at V and 0 bases at J, leaving 13 bases unmatched. The CDR3 contains 18 residues. Per the germline V gene, CDR1 is SGHNT and CDR2 is YYREEE (reference sequence).

V gene TRBV5-1 combines with J gene TRBJ1-2, with 8 bases matching TRBD1. Germline CDR1 SGHRS, CDR2 YFSETQ. Unmatched junction bases numbered 12, after V lost 3 bases and J lost 2 bases. This CDR3 has 17 residues. In nucleotides, the CDR3 is TGCGCCAGCAGCTACGAGGGGGGGACAGGTTTAAACTATGGCTACACCTTC. It yields the protein CASSYEGGTGLNYGYTF.

This sequence joins TRBV19 and TRBJ2-1; 11 nucleotides line up with TRBD2. The CDR3 consists of 18 residues. The trim removed 2 bases at V and 9 bases at J, leaving 15 bases unmatched. Germline V gene data show CDR1 as LNHDA and CDR2 as SQIVND (reference sequence). As DNA, the CDR3 is TGTGCCAGTAGTATAAGGCTAGCGGGGGGCGGATGGGTAGGTGAGCAGTTCTTC. Encoded protein: CASSIRLAGGGWVGEQFF.

The chain is built from TRBV6-2 or TRBV6-3 and TRBJ2-7; 12 bases align to TRBD2. The trim removed 5 bases at V and 2 bases at J, leaving 7 bases unmatched. Germline-derived CDR1 and CDR2 are MNHEY and SVGEGT. This CDR3 has 16 amino acids. The CDR3 nucleotides read TGTGCCAGCAGTAAATGGACTAGCGGGAAAGCCTACGAGCAGTACTTC. Its protein is CASSKWTSGKAYEQYF.

The rearrangement links TRBV7-2 to TRBJ2-3, with a weak D call TRBD1 (6 bases). Germline V gene sequence: CDR1 SGHTA, CDR2 FQGNSA. V was cut by 1 base and J by 2 bases, with 10 bases left in between. CDR3 length equals 15 residues. The CDR3 reads CASSLEQGPTDTQYF. The CDR3 DNA follows: TGTGCCAGCAGCTTAGAGCAGGGGCCCACAGATACGCAGTATTTT.

The chain joins TRBV27 to TRBJ1-2, with 8 bases lining up with TRBD1. V trimming: 2 bases; J trimming: 4 bases; junction bases outside the gene matches: 3. The V gene's germline CDR1 is MNHEY and CDR2 SMNVEV (reference sequence). The CDR3 is 14 amino acids. The CDR3 nucleotides are TGTGCCAGCAGTTTAAATCAGGGGGCCTATGGCTACACCTTC. It yields the protein CASSLNQGAYGYTF.

The V and J genes are TRBV7-9 and TRBJ2-5; D is possibly TRBD2 (7 bases). In germline, CDR1 is SEHNR, CDR2 FQNEAQ (reference sequence). Between the trimmed V and J ends, which lost 5 bases and 1 base, there was a span of 14 bases. CDR3 length equals 15 residues. The CDR3 loop reads CASSTKGGVQETQYF. CDR3 nucleotide sequence: TGTGCCAGCAGCACCAAAGGGGGGGTCCAAGAGACCCAGTACTTC.

This chain links TRBV7-2 with TRBJ1-1; a weak D match, TRBD1 (6 bases). This CDR3 has 14 amino acids. Germline values: CDR1 SGHTA, CDR2 FQGNSA. Trimming took 4 bases from V and 0 from J, leaving 9 bases between them. This chain's CDR3 is CASSSGQMNTEAFF. CDR3 nucleotides: TGTGCCAGCAGCTCTGGACAGATGAACACTGAAGCTTTCTTT.

This chain joins TRBV18 and TRBJ2-2; the D gene is possibly TRBD2 (6 bases). The V end lost 6 bases, the J end lost 5 bases, and 25 bases lay between the germline ends. The CDR3 consists of 18 residues. The germline CDR1 and CDR2 sequences are KGHSH and LQKENI. The DNA of the CDR3 is TGTGCCAGCTCGCCCTATATGTTAGCGCTGGAGGGAACCGGGGAGCTGTTTTTT. This sequence encodes CASSPYMLALEGTGELFF.

The chain is built from TRBV19 and TRBJ1-4; 7 bases agree with TRBD1. The germline V gene encodes CDR1 LNHDA and CDR2 SQIVND (reference sequence). This CDR3 region has 14 residues. The ends lost 7 bases at V and 5 bases at J; junction bases unmatched: 7. CDR3 in amino acids: CASNPGGLNEKLFF. The CDR3 DNA follows: TGTGCCAGTAACCCAGGGGGATTGAATGAAAAACTGTTTTTT.

This chain uses TRBV21-1 with TRBJ2-7; TRBD2 was called by the table and not checked on the DNA. TRBV21-1 is a recognized pseudogene. The CDR3 runs to 17 residues. Here the CDR3 DNA reads TGTGCCAGCAGCGGGTTGGAACTAGCGGTACCTACCTACGAGCAGTACTTC. It is translated as CASSGLELAVPTYEQYF.

V is TRBV6-4 and J is TRBJ1-2; possible D gene TRBD1, 5 bases. CDR1 and CDR2 from the germline V gene are MRHNA and SNTAGT. The CDR3 totals 17 residues. Deletions cut 3 bases from V and 0 bases from J, with 17 bases between. The CDR3 reads CASSDGQGDFTNYGYTF. The CDR3 DNA sequence: TGTGCCAGCAGTGATGGGCAGGGCGACTTTACTAACTATGGCTACACCTTC.

The rearrangement links TRBV5-1 to TRBJ2-5; 9 nucleotides match TRBD2. Germline loops: CDR1 SGHRS, CDR2 YFSETQ. The CDR3 is 16 amino acids. V lost 1 base to trimming and J lost 5 bases; unmatched junction nucleotides: 9. The DNA of the CDR3 is TGCGCCAGCAGCTTGAGGATAGCGGGAGTTCGGGAGACCCAGTACTTC. It encodes CASSLRIAGVRETQYF.

The chain is built from TRBV19 and TRBJ1-2; maybe TRBD1 (6 bases). In germline, CDR1 is LNHDA, CDR2 SQIVND (reference sequence). Trimming stripped 3 bases from V and 8 bases from J, with 10 bases between. The CDR3 runs 12 residues. The CDR3 nucleotides are TGTGCCAGTAGTATCCACAGGGTCGGCTACACCTTC. Encoded protein: CASSIHRVGYTF.

This clone appeared a single time. The chain links TRBV28 to TRBJ1-5; maybe TRBD1 (6 bases). V dropped 8 bases and J dropped 7 bases, with 15 bases sitting between them. In germline, CDR1 is MDHEN, CDR2 SYDVKM. The CDR3 runs 13 residues. The CDR3 sequence: CASRRQALQPQHF. For the CDR3, the DNA is TGTGCCAGCCGAAGACAGGCCCTGCAGCCCCAGCATTTT.

Of note for this clone: Additional DNA sequences in this sample encode the identical CDR3. J is TRBJ1-4 and V is TRBV7-9; TRBD1 might be the D (5 bases). The CDR3 has 14 residues. Per germline, CDR1 SEHNR and CDR2 FQNEAQ (reference sequence). V was clipped by 3 bases and J by 8 bases, with 13 bases between them. In DNA form, the CDR3 reads TGTGCCAGCAGCTTTGGGCAGGGCGACGAAAAACTGTTTTTT. Encoded protein: CASSFGQGDEKLFF.

The chain combines TRBV12-2 with TRBJ2-2; the DNA was not compared with TRBD2, the D call given in the table. TRBV12-2 is noted as a pseudogene. CDR3 size: 17 residues. The DNA for the CDR3 is TGTGCAAGTCGCTTAGGCCGTGGACTAGCGGGAACCGGGGAGCTGTTTTTT. Translating it yields CASRLGRGLAGTGELFF.

The chain uses TRBV19 and TRBJ2-1; weak D call: TRBD1 (6 bases). Trimming took off 5 bases at V and 5 bases at J, with 10 bases between the two ends. The CDR3 consists of 13 residues. Germline lookup yields CDR1 LNHDA and CDR2 SQIVND (reference sequence). CDR3 region: CASSRNRDNEQFF. The CDR3 DNA reads as TGTGCCAGTAGTCGAAACAGGGACAATGAGCAGTTCTTC. Full variable domain (missing parts from reference TRBV19 and TRBJ2-1): DGGITQSPKYLFRKEGQNVTLSCEQNLNHDAMYWYRQDPGQGLRLIYYSQIVNDFQKGDIAEGYSVSREKKESFPLTVTSAQKNPTAFYLCASSRNRDNEQFFGPGTRLTVL.